The 23 T cell receptor beta chains listed next were all sequenced from one sample in a study of identical twins. TCRdb passed the 5' RACE reads through MiXCR, listing each CDR3 protein once. There are 300,000 to 400,000 distinct CDR3 sequences in the sample; around an eighth occur only once, and 6% to 9% lies in the top ten. These data were also reused for a study on yellow fever vaccine responses in identical twins.

Sequencing was done on a sample of CD8+ T cells sorted from blood. Every receptor here comes from a woman between 18 and 29 years old in good health.

There are a few counts of this clonotype. The chain is built from TRBV7-8 and TRBJ2-2; D is undetermined. Germline V gene data show CDR1 as SGHVS and CDR2 as FQNEAQ. Trimming left V 5 bases short and J 1 base short, with 8 bases between. The CDR3 runs 14 residues. The CDR3 DNA sequence: TGTGCCAGCAGCCCACCCGAGAACACCGGGGAGCTGTTTTTT. As protein: CASSPPENTGELFF.

The chain uses TRBV7-3 and TRBJ2-1; D might be TRBD2 (5 bases). Trimming took off 5 bases at V and 7 bases at J, with 18 bases between the two ends. This CDR3 region has 15 residues. The germline CDR1 and CDR2 sequences are SGHTA and FQGTGA. As DNA, the CDR3 is TGTGCCAGCAGCCGACCCGGGATCTCCCCAAATGAGCAGTTCTTC. This encodes CASSRPGISPNEQFF.

The chain recombines TRBV27 with TRBJ2-5; 8 bases match TRBD1. Per the germline V gene, CDR1 is MNHEY and CDR2 is SMNVEV (reference sequence). Unmatched junction bases numbered 10, after V lost 5 bases and J lost 5 bases. The CDR3 runs 15 residues. Here the CDR3 reads CASSQTQGALETQYF. The CDR3 DNA reads TGTGCCAGCAGTCAAACTCAGGGGGCGTTGGAGACCCAGTACTTC.

This clonotype has just a few counts. The rearrangement links TRBV20-1 to TRBJ2-2, with TRBD2 identical over 7 bases. The CDR3 runs to 14 residues. From germline, CDR1 is DFQATT and CDR2 SNEGSKA (reference sequence). The V and J ends lost 6 bases and 5 bases, in that order; junction bases with no gene match: 9. CDR3 sequence (DNA): TGCAGTGCCAGGGACTACTTAAGGACCGGGGAGCTGTTTTTT. Its translation: CSARDYLRTGELFF.

This clonotype came up many times. The chain has TRBV20-1 and TRBJ2-1; D gene uncertain. The CDR3 is made up of 14 amino acids. V gave up 1 base and J gave up 6 bases, with 13 bases separating them. Germline V gene lookup returns CDR1 DFQATT and CDR2 SNEGSKA (reference sequence). Here the CDR3 DNA reads TGCAGTGCTAGAGTAAACCCCCAGATCAATGAGCAGTTCTTC. It encodes CSARVNPQINEQFF.

This clonotype turned up a few times. This rearrangement joins TRBV24-1 to TRBJ1-6; tentative D call: TRBD1 (5 bases). The germline V gene has CDR1 KGHDR and CDR2 SFDVKD. Between the trimmed V and J ends, which lost 5 bases and 7 bases, there was a span of 8 bases. CDR3 size: 13 residues. CDR3 nucleotides: TGTGCCACCAGTGGGGGCTCGAATTCACCCCTCCACTTT. Protein sequence: CATSGGSNSPLHF.

The chain joins TRBV2 to TRBJ2-3; D is ambiguous. The CDR3 sequence is 17 residues long. Germline V gene sequence: CDR1 SNHLY, CDR2 FYNNEI. V lost 4 bases to trimming and J lost 0 bases, with 17 bases between them. Here the CDR3 reads CASSGSPSDSSTDTQYF. In DNA, the CDR3 is TGTGCCAGCAGTGGTAGTCCCAGCGACTCTAGCACAGATACGCAGTATTTT.

The rearrangement joins TRBV4-1 to TRBJ2-7, with 9 bases fitting TRBD1. This CDR3 comprises 17 residues. Looked up from germline, CDR1 is MGHRA and CDR2 is YSYEKL. V lost 4 bases to trimming and J lost 5 bases; unmatched junction nucleotides: 15. The CDR3 DNA reads as TGCGCCAGCAGCCTGTCACCACCGGGACAGGGAATGGACGAGCAGTACTTC. Translated: CASSLSPPGQGMDEQYF.

This clonotype was seen many times. The genes are TRBV24-1 and TRBJ2-1; 7 positions match TRBD1. Germline CDR1 reads KGHDR; CDR2 reads SFDVKD. The CDR3 has 14 amino acids. The junction had 8 bases not matched to a gene; V was cut back by 3 bases and J by 10 bases. DNA for the CDR3: TGTGCCACCAGTGATAGACAGGGACCTGGGGAGCAGTTCTTC. Translated: CATSDRQGPGEQFF.

The CDR3 DNA is TGTGCCAGCACCTTCGGGAACGAGCAGTACTTC. It yields the protein CASTFGNEQYF. The gene calls are TRBV28 and TRBJ2-7; D perhaps matches TRBD2 (5 bases). This CDR3 comprises 11 residues. Germline values: CDR1 MDHEN, CDR2 SYDVKM. The V end was cut by 7 bases, the J end by 5 bases, with 9 bases between.

The table lists this clonotype with a few counts. The CDR3 does not close with the conserved phenylalanine or tryptophan, likely indicating a read error. The DNA is omitted, as the CDR3 cannot be located on it reliably, and the CDR3 follows TCRdb's listing. The chain links TRBV21-1 to TRBJ2-1; the DNA was not used to check the table's D call, TRBD1. TRBV21-1 is termed a pseudogene. Counting both end residues, the CDR3 totals 10 amino acids. The CDR3 reads CASSSRPGGV.

This clonotype was observed a handful of times. The gene calls are TRBV7-9 and TRBJ2-7; D uncertain. Trimming removed 2 bases at V and 5 bases at J, with 4 bases between. The CDR3 extends over 11 amino acids. Germline loops: CDR1 SEHNR, CDR2 FQNEAQ (reference sequence). Here the CDR3 DNA reads TGTGCCAGCAGCTTATTAAACGAGCAGTACGTC. Protein product: CASSLLNEQYV.

The chain is built from TRBV5-5 and TRBJ1-1; D ambiguous. Trimming cost V 0 bases and J 4 bases, with 7 bases left between them. The CDR3 has 13 amino acids. Germline CDR1 reads SGHKS; CDR2 reads YYEKEE (reference sequence). The CDR3 DNA is TGTGCCAGCAGCTTGGAGGATGGCACTGAAGCTTTCTTT. It is translated as CASSLEDGTEAFF. The variable domain in full, with the rest retrieved from reference TRBV5-5 and TRBJ1-1, is DAGVTQSPTHLIKTRGQQVTLRCSPISGHKSVSWYQQVLGQGPQFIFQYYEKEERGRGNFPDRFSARQFPNYSSELNVNALLLGDSALYLCASSLEDGTEAFFGQGTRLTVV.

This clonotype came up many times. The chain couples TRBV7-9 to TRBJ2-1; 9 nucleotides align to TRBD2. CDR1 is SEHNR and CDR2 is FQNEAQ in the germline V gene (reference sequence). The CDR3 covers 17 residues. The trim removed 5 bases at V and 2 bases at J, leaving 10 bases unmatched. DNA of the CDR3: TGTGCCAGCAGCACCCCCTCCGGGACTAGCCCCTACAATGAGCAGTTCTTC. Its translation: CASSTPSGTSPYNEQFF.

On this clonotype itself: Sequence at one end of the junction differs from germline and may be a read error. The genes are TRBV7-3 and TRBJ2-1; 12 nucleotides agree with TRBD2. The CDR3 runs 15 residues. In germline, CDR1 is SGHTA, CDR2 FQGTGA. CDR3 sequence reads: CVSSPPSGRDNEQFF. CDR3 in DNA: TGTGTCAGCAGCCCGCCTAGCGGGAGGGACAATGAGCAGTTCTTC.

The chain links TRBV7-2 to TRBJ1-4, with 7 nucleotides matching TRBD1. This CDR3 is built from 14 residues. Germline values: CDR1 SGHTA, CDR2 FQGNSA. J gave up 2 bases and V 4 bases, and 1 base lay outside the gene matches. CDR3 sequence: CASSSDRTNEKLFF. CDR3 coding DNA: TGTGCCAGCAGCTCGGACAGGACTAATGAAAAACTGTTTTTT.

This clonotype was observed a few times. This chain joins TRBV9 and TRBJ2-5; 7 nucleotides align to TRBD2. Germline CDR1 SGDLS, CDR2 YYNGEE. Germline trimming cut 4 bases from V and 5 bases from J; bases unmatched to any gene: 11. The CDR3 spans 15 residues. The CDR3 DNA is TGTGCCAGCAGCAGGAGCGGGGACCCACGTGAGACCCAGTACTTC. This gives the protein CASSRSGDPRETQYF. Full variable domain (rest looked up from reference TRBV9 and TRBJ2-5): DSGVTQTPKHLITATGQRVTLRCSPRSGDLSVYWYQQSLDQGLQFLIQYYNGEERAKGNILERFSAQQFPDLHSELNLSSLELGDSALYFCASSRSGDPRETQYFGPGTRLLVL.

This clonotype appeared once. The chain is built from TRBV6-5 and TRBJ2-2; D unclear. V was cut by 4 bases and J by 7 bases, with 7 bases left in between. Germline V gives CDR1 MNHEY, CDR2 SVGAGI. This CDR3 spans 12 amino acids. CDR3 DNA: TGTGCCAGCAGTTCGGGTTACGGGGAGCTGTTTTTT. Translation gives CASSSGYGELFF.

This clonotype was seen more than once but under ten times. The chain carries TRBV4-1 and TRBJ1-6; D may be TRBD1 (6 bases). The CDR3 is 17 residues long. Germline V gene lookup returns CDR1 MGHRA and CDR2 YSYEKL. Between the trimmed V and J ends, which lost 1 base and 0 bases, there was a span of 10 bases. The CDR3, as DNA: TGCGCCAGCAGCCAAGTCCAGGGGAGCTCCTATAATTCACCCCTCCACTTT. Protein: CASSQVQGSSYNSPLHF.

This clonotype showed up many times. The gene calls are TRBV5-4 and TRBJ2-2, with TRBD1 matching over 9 bases. Per the germline V gene, CDR1 is SGHNT and CDR2 is YYREEE (reference sequence). The ends lost 4 bases at V and 6 bases at J; junction bases unmatched: 13. The CDR3 is made up of 17 amino acids. CDR3 DNA sequence: TGTGCCAGCAGCCCTTTCCGGACAGGGGTTTTCTCCGGGGAGCTGTTTTTT. It yields the protein CASSPFRTGVFSGELFF.

This clonotype has ten or more counts. The J gene is TRBJ2-2, the V gene TRBV4-1; TRBD1 might be the D (6 bases). Trimming left V 0 bases short and J 5 bases short, with 7 bases between. In germline, CDR1 is MGHRA, CDR2 YSYEKL. The CDR3 is 14 amino acids. Here the CDR3 DNA reads TGCGCCAGCAGCCAAGAGAGGGGGACCGGGGAGCTGTTTTTT. This sequence encodes CASSQERGTGELFF.

This clonotype was seen a few times. The chain couples TRBV7-6 to TRBJ2-3, with D possibly matching TRBD2 (5 bases). V lost 6 bases and J lost 0, with 13 bases in between. CDR3 length equals 15 residues. Per the germline V gene, CDR1 is SGHVS and CDR2 is FNYEAQ. Here the CDR3 reads CASRETRDSTDTQYF. DNA for the CDR3: TGTGCCAGCAGGGAAACTAGAGATAGCACAGATACGCAGTATTTT.

This sequence joins TRBV29-1 and TRBJ2-1, with D possibly being TRBD1 or TRBD2 (5 bases each). The CDR3 spans 13 residues. Trimming left V 6 bases short and J 7 bases short, with 16 bases between. Germline lookup yields CDR1 SQVTM and CDR2 ANQGSEA. The CDR3 DNA follows: TGCAGCGTCGCCGGCGGTGGGGGTAATGAGCAGTTCTTC. Translated, it gives CSVAGGGGNEQFF.